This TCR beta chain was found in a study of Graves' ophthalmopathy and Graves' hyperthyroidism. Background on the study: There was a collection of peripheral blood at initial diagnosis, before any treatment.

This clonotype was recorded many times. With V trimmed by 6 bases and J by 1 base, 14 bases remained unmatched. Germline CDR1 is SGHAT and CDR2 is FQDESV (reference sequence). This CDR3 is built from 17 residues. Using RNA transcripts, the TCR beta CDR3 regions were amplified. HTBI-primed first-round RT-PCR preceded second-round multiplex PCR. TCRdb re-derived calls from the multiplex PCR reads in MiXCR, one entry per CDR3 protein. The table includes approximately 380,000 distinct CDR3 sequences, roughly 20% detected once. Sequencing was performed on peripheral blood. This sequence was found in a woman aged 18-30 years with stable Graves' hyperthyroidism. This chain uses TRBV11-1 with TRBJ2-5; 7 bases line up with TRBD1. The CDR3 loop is CASREPKGDSFQETQYF. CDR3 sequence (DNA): TGTGCCAGCAGGGAACCAAAGGGGGACAGTTTCCAAGAGACCCAGTACTTC.